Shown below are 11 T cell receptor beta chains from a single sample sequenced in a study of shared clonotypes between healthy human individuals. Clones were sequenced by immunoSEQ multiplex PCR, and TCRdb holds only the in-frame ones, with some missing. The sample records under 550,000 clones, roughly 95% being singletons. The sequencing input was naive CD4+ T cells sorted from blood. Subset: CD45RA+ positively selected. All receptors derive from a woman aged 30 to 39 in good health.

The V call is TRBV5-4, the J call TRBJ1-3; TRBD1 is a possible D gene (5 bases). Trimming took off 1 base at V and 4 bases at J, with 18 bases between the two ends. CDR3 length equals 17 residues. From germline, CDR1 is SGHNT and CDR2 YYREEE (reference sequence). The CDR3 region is CASSLTKRAGLGNTIYF. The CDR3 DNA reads TGTGCCAGCAGCTTGACTAAACGGGCAGGGCTAGGAAACACCATATATTTT. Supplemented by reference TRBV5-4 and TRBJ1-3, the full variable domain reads ETGVTQSPTHLIKTRGQQVTLRCSSQSGHNTVSWYQQALGQGPQFIFQYYREEENGRGNFPPRFSGLQFPNYSSELNVNALELDDSALYLCASSLTKRAGLGNTIYFGEGSWLTVV.

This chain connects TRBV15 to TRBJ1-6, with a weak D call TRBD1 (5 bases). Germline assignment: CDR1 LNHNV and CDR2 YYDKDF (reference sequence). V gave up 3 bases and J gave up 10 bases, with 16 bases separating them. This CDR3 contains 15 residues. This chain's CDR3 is CATSSNQGSFSPLHF. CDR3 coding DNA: TGTGCCACCAGCAGCAACCAGGGTAGTTTCTCACCCCTCCACTTT.

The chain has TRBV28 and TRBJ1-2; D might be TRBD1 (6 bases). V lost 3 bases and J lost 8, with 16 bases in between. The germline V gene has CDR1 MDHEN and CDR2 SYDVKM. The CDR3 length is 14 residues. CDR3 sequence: CASSLLLQGRGYTF. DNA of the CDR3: TGTGCCAGCAGTTTGCTCCTACAGGGTCGAGGCTACACCTTC.

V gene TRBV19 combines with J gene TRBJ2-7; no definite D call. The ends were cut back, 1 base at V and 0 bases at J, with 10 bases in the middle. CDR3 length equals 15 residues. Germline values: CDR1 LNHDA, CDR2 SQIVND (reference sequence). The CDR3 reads CASSIAPASSYEQYF. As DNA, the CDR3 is TGTGCCAGTAGTATAGCCCCCGCATCCTCCTACGAGCAGTACTTC. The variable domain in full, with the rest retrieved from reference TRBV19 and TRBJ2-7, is DGGITQSPKYLFRKEGQNVTLSCEQNLNHDAMYWYRQDPGQGLRLIYYSQIVNDFQKGDIAEGYSVSREKKESFPLTVTSAQKNPTAFYLCASSIAPASSYEQYFGPGTRLTVT.

The CDR3 sequence is CASSQDPRVRQFF. Written as DNA, the CDR3 is TGTGCCAGCAGCCAAGATCCTAGGGTCCGGCAGTTCTTC. The rearrangement links TRBV14 to TRBJ2-1; the D is unclear. Trimming pared 0 bases from V and 12 bases from J, leaving 12 bases between. Germline loops: CDR1 SGHDN, CDR2 FVKESK. The length of the CDR3 is 13 residues. Using reference TRBV14 and TRBJ2-1 for the parts outside the CDR3, the full variable domain is EAGVTQFPSHSVIEKGQTVTLRCDPISGHDNLYWYRRVMGKEIKFLLHFVKESKQDESGMPNNRFLAERTGGTYSTLKVQPAELEDSGVYFCASSQDPRVRQFFGPGTRLTVL.

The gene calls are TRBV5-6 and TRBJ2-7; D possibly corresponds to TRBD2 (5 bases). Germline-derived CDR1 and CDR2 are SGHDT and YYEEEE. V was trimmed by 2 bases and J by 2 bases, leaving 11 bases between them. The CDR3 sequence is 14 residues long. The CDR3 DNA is TGTGCCAGCAGCTTTACGCTAGCCACCTACGAGCAGTACTTC. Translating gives CASSFTLATYEQYF.

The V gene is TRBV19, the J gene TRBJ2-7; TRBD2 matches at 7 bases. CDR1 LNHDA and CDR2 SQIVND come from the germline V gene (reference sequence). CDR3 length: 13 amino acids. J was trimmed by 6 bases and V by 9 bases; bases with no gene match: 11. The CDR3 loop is CASGTSPGGEQYF. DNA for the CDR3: TGTGCCAGCGGGACCTCCCCGGGAGGCGAGCAGTACTTC.

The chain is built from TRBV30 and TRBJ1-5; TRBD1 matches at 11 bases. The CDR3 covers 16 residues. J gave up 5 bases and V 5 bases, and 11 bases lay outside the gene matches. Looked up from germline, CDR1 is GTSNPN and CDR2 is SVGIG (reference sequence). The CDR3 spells CAWQDRGLVSYQPQHF. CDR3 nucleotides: TGTGCCTGGCAGGACAGGGGGCTTGTATCATATCAGCCCCAGCATTTT.

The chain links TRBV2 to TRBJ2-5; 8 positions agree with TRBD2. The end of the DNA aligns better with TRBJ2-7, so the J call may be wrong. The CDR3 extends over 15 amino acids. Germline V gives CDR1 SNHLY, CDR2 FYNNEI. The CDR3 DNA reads TGTGCCTGCAAGGAGCGGGGGCCCAGCTCCTACGAGCAGTACTTC. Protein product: CACKERGPSSYEQYF.

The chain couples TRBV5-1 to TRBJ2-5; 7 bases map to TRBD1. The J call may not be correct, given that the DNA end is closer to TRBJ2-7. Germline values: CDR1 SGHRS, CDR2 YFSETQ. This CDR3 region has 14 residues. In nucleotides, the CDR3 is TGCGCCAGCAGCCCCCGGGACAGCTCCTACGAGCAGTACTTC. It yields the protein CASSPRDSSYEQYF.

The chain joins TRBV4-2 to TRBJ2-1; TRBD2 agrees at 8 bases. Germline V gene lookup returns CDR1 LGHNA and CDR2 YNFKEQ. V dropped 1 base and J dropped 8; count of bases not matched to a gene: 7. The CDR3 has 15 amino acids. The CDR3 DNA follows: TGTGCCAGCAGCCAAGGCCGTAGCGGGAACTATGAGCAGTTCTTC. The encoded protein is CASSQGRSGNYEQFF.